This T cell receptor (beta chain) was identified in a study of long-term antiretroviral therapy in people with HIV. Study findings and constraints: Upon ART, diversity increased but remained lower than transplant donor controls.

Trimming removed 1 base at V and 2 bases at J, with 6 bases between. CDR1 and CDR2 (germline): SGHAT, FQNNGV. The CDR3 sequence is 15 residues long. A word on this clone: Its antigen is currently unknown.

Sequencing used immunoSEQ v3.0 at survey level. Repertoires were generated with immunoSEQ multiplex PCR, while TCRdb's copy carries only in-frame clones and drops some. The table shows 20,000 to 25,000 clones, with 70% to 90% occurring only once. The specimen was unsorted PBMCs, collected 0.6 years after starting antiretroviral therapy. This TCR was sampled from a man aged 55 to 69 with HIV. The J gene is TRBJ2-6, the V gene TRBV11-2; D ambiguous. The CDR3 DNA reads as TGTGCCAGCAGCTTAGCCAGGACTGGGGCCAACGTCCTGACTTTC. It encodes CASSLARTGANVLTF.